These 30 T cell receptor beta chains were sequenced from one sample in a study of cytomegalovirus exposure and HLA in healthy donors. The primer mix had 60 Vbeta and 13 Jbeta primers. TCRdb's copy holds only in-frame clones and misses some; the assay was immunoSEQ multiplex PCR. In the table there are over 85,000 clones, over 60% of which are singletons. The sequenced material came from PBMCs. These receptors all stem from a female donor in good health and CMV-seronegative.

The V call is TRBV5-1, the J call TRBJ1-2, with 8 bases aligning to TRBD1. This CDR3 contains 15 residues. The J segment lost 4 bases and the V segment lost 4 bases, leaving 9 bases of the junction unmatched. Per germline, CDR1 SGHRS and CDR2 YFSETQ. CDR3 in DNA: TGCGCCAGCAGCCGAACAGGACAGGGCGGCTATGGCTACACCTTC. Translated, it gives CASSRTGQGGYGYTF.

The CDR3: CASSPTGRVLYGYTF. The CDR3 DNA sequence: TGTGCCAGCTCACCCACTGGCAGGGTGCTTTATGGCTACACCTTC. The chain employs TRBV18 and TRBJ1-2; tentative D call: TRBD1 (5 bases). Trimming left V 3 bases short and J 5 bases short, with 16 bases between. This CDR3 contains 15 residues. Germline CDR1 and CDR2: KGHSH and LQKENI. Based on the CDR3 plus reference TRBV18 and TRBJ1-2, the full variable domain is NAGVMQNPRHLVRRRGQEARLRCSPMKGHSHVYWYRQLPEEGLKFMVYLQKENIIDESGMPKERFSAEFPKEGPSILRIQQVVRGDSAAYFCASSPTGRVLYGYTFGSGTRLTVV.

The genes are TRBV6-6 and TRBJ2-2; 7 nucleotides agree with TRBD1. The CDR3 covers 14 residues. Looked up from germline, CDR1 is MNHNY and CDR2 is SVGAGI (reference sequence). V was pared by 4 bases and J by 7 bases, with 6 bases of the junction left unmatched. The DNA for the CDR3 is TGTGCCAGCAGTTCCGTCGACAGGGTCGGGGAGCTGTTTTTT. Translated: CASSSVDRVGELFF.

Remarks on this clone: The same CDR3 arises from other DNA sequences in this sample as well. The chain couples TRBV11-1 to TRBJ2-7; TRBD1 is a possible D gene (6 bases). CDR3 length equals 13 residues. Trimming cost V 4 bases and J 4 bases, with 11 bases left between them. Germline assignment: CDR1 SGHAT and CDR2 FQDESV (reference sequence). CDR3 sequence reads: CASSSRGGYEQYF. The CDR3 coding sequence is TGTGCCAGCAGCTCCAGGGGTGGTTACGAGCAGTACTTC.

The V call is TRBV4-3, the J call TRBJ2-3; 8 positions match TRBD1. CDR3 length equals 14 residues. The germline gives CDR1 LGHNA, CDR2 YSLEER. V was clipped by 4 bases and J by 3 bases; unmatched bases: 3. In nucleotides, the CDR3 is TGCGCCAGCAGCCGCGACAGGGGAACAGATACGCAGTATTTT. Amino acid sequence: CASSRDRGTDTQYF.

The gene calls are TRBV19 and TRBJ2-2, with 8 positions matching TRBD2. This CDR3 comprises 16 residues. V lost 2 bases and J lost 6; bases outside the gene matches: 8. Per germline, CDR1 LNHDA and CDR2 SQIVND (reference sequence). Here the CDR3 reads CASSIWGLVIAGELFF. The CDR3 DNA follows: TGTGCCAGTAGTATATGGGGACTAGTAATCGCCGGGGAGCTGTTTTTT. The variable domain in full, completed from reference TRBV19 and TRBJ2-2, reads DGGITQSPKYLFRKEGQNVTLSCEQNLNHDAMYWYRQDPGQGLRLIYYSQIVNDFQKGDIAEGYSVSREKKESFPLTVTSAQKNPTAFYLCASSIWGLVIAGELFFGEGSRLTVL.

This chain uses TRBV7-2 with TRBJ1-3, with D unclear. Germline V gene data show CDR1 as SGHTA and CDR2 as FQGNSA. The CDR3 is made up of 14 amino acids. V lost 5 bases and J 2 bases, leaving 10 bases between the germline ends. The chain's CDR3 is CASSLGSTGNTIYF. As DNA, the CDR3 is TGTGCCAGCAGCCTCGGGTCTACTGGAAACACCATATATTTT.

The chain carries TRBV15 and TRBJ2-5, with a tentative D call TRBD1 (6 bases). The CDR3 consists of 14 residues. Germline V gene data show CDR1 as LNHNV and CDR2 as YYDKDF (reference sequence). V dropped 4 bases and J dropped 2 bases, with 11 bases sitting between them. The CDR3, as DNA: TGTGCCACCAGCAACAGGGAAAGTCAAGAGACCCAGTACTTC. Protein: CATSNRESQETQYF.

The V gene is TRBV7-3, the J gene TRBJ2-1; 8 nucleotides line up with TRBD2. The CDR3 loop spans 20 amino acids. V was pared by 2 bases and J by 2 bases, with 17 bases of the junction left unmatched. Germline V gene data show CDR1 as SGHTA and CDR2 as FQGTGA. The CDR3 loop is CASSLVWVAGLRGTYNEQFF. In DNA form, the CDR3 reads TGTGCCAGCAGCTTAGTTTGGGTAGCGGGACTTCGCGGGACCTACAATGAGCAGTTCTTC.

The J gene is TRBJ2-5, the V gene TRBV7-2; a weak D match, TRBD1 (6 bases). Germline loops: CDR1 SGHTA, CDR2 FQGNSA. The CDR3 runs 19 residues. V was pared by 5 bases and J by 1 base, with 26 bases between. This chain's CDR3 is CASSHRVGVQGRTQETQYF. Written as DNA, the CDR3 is TGTGCCAGCAGCCACCGGGTTGGGGTTCAGGGGAGAACCCAAGAGACCCAGTACTTC.

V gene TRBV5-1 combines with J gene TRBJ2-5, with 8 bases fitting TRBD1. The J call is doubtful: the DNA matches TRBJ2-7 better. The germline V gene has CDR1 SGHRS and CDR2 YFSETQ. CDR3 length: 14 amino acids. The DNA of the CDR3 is TGCGCCAGCAGCCCGGTGACAGGGGATGGCGAGCAGTACTTC. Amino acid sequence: CASSPVTGDGEQYF.

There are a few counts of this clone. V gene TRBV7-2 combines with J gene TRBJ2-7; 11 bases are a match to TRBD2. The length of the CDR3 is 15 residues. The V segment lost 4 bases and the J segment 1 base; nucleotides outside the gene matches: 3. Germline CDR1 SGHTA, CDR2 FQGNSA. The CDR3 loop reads CASSSPSGRSYEQYF. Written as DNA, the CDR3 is TGTGCCAGCAGCTCCCCTAGCGGGAGGTCCTACGAGCAGTACTTC.

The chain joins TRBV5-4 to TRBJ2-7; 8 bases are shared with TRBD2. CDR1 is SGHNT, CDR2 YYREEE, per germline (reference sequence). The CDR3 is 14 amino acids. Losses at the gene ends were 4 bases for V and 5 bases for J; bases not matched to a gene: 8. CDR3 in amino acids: CASSPGGAINEQYF. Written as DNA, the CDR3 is TGTGCCAGCAGCCCGGGAGGGGCTATTAACGAGCAGTACTTC.

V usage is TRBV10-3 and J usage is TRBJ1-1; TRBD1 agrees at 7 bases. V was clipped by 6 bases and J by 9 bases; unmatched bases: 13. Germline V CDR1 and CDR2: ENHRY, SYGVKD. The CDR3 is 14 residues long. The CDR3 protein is CAIRGGLDRVKAFF. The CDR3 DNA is TGTGCCATCAGGGGAGGCCTAGACAGGGTCAAAGCTTTCTTT.

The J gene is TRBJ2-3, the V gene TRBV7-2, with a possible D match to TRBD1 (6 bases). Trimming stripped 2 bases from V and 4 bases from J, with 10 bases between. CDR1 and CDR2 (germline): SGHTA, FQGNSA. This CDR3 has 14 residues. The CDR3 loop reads CASSLMSGADTQYF. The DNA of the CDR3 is TGTGCCAGCAGCTTAATGTCAGGGGCAGATACGCAGTATTTT.

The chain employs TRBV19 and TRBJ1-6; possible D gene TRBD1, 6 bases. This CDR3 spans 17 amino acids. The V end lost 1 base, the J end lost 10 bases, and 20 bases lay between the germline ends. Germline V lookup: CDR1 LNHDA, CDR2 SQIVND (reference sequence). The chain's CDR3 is CASSIVGAGESGSPLHF. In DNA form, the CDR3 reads TGTGCCAGTAGTATAGTCGGGGCAGGGGAGTCGGGATCACCCCTCCACTTT.

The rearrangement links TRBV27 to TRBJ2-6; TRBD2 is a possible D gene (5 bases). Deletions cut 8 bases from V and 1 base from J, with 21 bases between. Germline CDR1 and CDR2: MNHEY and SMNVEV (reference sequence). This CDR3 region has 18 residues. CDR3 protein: CASHPRGSFPSGANVLTF. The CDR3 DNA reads TGTGCCAGCCATCCGCGAGGGTCCTTTCCTTCTGGGGCCAACGTCCTGACTTTC.

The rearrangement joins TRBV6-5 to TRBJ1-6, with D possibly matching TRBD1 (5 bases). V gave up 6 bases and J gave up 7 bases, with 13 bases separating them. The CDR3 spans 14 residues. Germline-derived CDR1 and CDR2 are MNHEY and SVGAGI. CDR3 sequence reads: CASSIPRTNSPLHF. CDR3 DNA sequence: TGTGCCAGCAGCATCCCGAGGACAAATTCACCCCTCCACTTT.

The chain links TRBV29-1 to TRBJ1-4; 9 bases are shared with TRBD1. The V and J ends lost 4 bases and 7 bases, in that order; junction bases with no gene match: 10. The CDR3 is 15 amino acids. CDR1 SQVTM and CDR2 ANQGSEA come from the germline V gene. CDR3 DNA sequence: TGCAGCGTTGGGGTACAGGGGGCGCGAGGTGAAAAACTGTTTTTT. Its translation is CSVGVQGARGEKLFF.

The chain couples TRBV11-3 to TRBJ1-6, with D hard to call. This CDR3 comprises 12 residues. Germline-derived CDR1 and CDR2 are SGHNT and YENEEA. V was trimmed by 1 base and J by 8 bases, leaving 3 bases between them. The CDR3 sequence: CASSLGDSPLHF. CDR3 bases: TGTGCCAGCAGCTTAGGCGATTCACCCCTCCACTTT.

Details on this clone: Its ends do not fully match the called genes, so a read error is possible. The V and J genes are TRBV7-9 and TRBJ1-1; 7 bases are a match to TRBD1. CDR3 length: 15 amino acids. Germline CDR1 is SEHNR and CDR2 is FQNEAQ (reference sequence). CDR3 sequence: CSSSLMGTVNTEAFF. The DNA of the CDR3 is TGTTCCAGCAGCTTAATGGGGACAGTGAACACTGAAGCTTTCTTT.

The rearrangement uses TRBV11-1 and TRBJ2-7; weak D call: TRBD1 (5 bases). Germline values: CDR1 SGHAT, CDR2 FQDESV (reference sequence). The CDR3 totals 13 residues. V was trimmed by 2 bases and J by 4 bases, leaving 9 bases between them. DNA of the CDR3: TGTGCCAGCAGCTTAATTGCAGGGTACGAGCAGTACTTC. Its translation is CASSLIAGYEQYF.

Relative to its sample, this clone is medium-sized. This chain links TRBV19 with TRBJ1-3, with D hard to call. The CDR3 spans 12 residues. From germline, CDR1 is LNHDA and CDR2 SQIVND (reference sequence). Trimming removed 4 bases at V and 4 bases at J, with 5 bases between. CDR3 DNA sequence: TGTGCCAGTAGTAAATCAGGAAACACCATATATTTT. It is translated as CASSKSGNTIYF.

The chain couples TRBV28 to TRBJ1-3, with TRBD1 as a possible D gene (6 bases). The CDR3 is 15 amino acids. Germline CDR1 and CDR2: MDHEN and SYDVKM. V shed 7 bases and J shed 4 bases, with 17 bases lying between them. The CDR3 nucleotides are TGTGCCAGCATCATGGGGGGGGCGGACGGAAACACCATATATTTT. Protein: CASIMGGADGNTIYF.

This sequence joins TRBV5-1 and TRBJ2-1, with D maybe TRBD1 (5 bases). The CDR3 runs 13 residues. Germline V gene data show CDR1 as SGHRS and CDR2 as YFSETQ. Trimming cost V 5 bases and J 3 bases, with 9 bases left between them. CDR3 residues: CASSLDSYNEQFF. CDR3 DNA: TGCGCCAGCAGTCTAGACAGCTACAATGAGCAGTTCTTC.

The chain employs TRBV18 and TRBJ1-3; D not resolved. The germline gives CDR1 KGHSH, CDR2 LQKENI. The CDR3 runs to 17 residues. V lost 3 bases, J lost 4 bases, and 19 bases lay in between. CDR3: CASSPDRSGIGGNTIYF. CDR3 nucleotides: TGTGCCAGCTCACCCGACCGGTCGGGTATCGGGGGAAACACCATATATTTT.

The CDR3 protein is CASSYSRLDQEYF. The CDR3 bases are TGTGCCAGCAGTTACTCGAGACTAGACCAGGAGTACTTC. V usage is TRBV6-5 and J usage is TRBJ2-7, with TRBD2 as a possible D gene (6 bases). The CDR3 spans 13 residues. V dropped 0 bases and J dropped 11 bases, with 14 bases sitting between them. Germline values: CDR1 MNHEY, CDR2 SVGAGI.

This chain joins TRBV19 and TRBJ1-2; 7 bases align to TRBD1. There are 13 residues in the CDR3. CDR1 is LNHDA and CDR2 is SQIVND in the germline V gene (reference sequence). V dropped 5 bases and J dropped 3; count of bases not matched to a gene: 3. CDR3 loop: CASSGDSYYGYTF. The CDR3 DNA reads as TGTGCCAGTAGTGGGGACAGCTACTATGGCTACACCTTC.

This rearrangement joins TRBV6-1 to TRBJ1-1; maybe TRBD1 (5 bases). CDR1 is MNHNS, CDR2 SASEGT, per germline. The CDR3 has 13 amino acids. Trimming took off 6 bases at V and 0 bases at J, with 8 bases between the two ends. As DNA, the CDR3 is TGTGCCAGCAGCCCGACAGTGAACACTGAAGCTTTCTTT. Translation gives CASSPTVNTEAFF.

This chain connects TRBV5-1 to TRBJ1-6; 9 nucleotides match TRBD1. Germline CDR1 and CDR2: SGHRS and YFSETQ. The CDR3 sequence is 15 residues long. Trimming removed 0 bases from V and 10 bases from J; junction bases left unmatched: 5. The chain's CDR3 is CASSLEGTGKSPLHF. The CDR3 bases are TGCGCCAGCAGCTTGGAAGGGACAGGGAAATCACCCCTCCACTTT.